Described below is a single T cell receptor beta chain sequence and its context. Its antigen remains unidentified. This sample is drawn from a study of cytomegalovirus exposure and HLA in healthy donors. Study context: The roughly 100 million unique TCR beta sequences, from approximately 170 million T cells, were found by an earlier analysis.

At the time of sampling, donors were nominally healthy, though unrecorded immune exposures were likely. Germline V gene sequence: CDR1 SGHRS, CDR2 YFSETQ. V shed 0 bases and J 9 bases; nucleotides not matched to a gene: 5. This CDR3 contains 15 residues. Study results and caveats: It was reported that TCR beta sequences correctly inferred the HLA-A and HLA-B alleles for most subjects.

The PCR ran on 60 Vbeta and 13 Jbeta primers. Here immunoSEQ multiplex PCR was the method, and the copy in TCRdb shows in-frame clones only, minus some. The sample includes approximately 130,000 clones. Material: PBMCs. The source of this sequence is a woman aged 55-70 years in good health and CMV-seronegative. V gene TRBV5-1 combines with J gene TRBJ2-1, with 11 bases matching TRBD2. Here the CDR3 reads CASSLDTSGRGEQFF. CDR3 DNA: TGCGCCAGCAGCTTGGATACTAGCGGGAGAGGTGAGCAGTTCTTC.